This is a list of T cell receptor beta chains from one sample in a study of T cell responses to AZD1222 COVID-19 vaccine. Generated by immunoSEQ multiplex PCR, the TCRdb table keeps only in-frame clones and is missing some. The table lists 140,000 to 150,000 clones, 93% of them singletons. The starting material was peripheral blood, obtained on day 0 of AZD1222 vaccination. These receptors were collected from an adult in good health. CDR3s include the opening cysteine and the closing phenylalanine or tryptophan. A D gene is named only where the DNA matches it firmly. A row's size may be missing; if present it is once, few, many or a size class.

d_call: TRBD2
v_call: TRBV6-4
j_call: TRBJ2-1
clone_size: NA
cdr3_aa: CASSGSTKTSGRDEQFF
cdr3_nt: TGTGCCAGCAGTGGATCCACTAAGACTAGCGGGAGGGATGAGCAGTTCTTC

d_call: NA
v_call: TRBV28
j_call: TRBJ1-1
clone_size: NA
cdr3_aa: CASSPQLTQNTEAFF
cdr3_nt: TGTGCCAGCAGTCCACAGTTAACCCAGAACACTGAAGCTTTCTTT

d_call: TRBD1
v_call: TRBV19
j_call: TRBJ1-2
clone_size: NA
cdr3_aa: CASSPNRGPLYGYTF
cdr3_nt: TGTGCCAGTAGCCCTAACAGGGGGCCCCTCTATGGCTACACCTTC

d_call: TRBD1
v_call: TRBV4-2
j_call: TRBJ2-1
clone_size: once
cdr3_aa: CASSQAGTGPEQFF
cdr3_nt: TGTGCCAGCAGCCAAGCCGGGACAGGTCCTGAGCAGTTCTTC

d_call: TRBD2
v_call: TRBV15
j_call: TRBJ2-1
clone_size: NA
cdr3_aa: CATSRGVGGSIQGEQFF
cdr3_nt: TGTGCCACCAGCAGGGGAGTGGGCGGGAGTATCCAAGGTGAGCAGTTCTTC

d_call: TRBD2
v_call: TRBV4-2
j_call: TRBJ2-7
clone_size: NA
cdr3_aa: CASSQEAGPYEQYF
cdr3_nt: TGTGCCAGCAGCCAAGAAGCGGGGCCCTACGAGCAGTACTTC

d_call: NA
v_call: TRBV3-1/TRBV3-2
j_call: TRBJ1-2
clone_size: NA
cdr3_aa: CASSPPRGRGYTF
cdr3_nt: TGTGCCAGCAGCCCACCCAGGGGAAGGGGCTACACCTTC

d_call: NA
v_call: TRBV9
j_call: TRBJ2-1
clone_size: NA
cdr3_aa: CASSPRAVEAYNEQFF
cdr3_nt: TGTGCCAGCAGCCCTCGTGCCGTCGAGGCCTACAATGAGCAGTTCTTC

d_call: NA
v_call: TRBV6-5
j_call: TRBJ1-2
clone_size: NA
cdr3_aa: CASSYSDPLYGYTF
cdr3_nt: TGTGCCAGCAGTTACTCGGACCCCCTTTATGGCTACACCTTC

d_call: NA
v_call: TRBV27
j_call: TRBJ2-1
clone_size: NA
cdr3_aa: CASSLSGSWSSYNEQFF
cdr3_nt: TGTGCCAGCAGTTTATCGGGTAGCTGGAGCTCCTACAATGAGCAGTTCTTC

d_call: TRBD1
v_call: TRBV10-1
j_call: TRBJ1-4
clone_size: NA
cdr3_aa: CASRRQGGTNEKLFF
cdr3_nt: TGCGCCAGCAGGAGACAGGGTGGGACTAATGAAAAACTGTTTTTT

d_call: NA
v_call: TRBV19
j_call: TRBJ1-3
clone_size: NA
cdr3_aa: CASTWSSGNTIYF
cdr3_nt: TGTGCCAGTACGTGGTCGTCTGGAAACACCATATATTTT

d_call: NA
v_call: TRBV6-5
j_call: TRBJ1-1
clone_size: NA
cdr3_aa: CASSRGTEAFF
cdr3_nt: TGTGCCAGCAGTCGGGGGACTGAAGCTTTCTTT

d_call: NA
v_call: TRBV11-2
j_call: TRBJ2-1
clone_size: once
cdr3_aa: CASSEDESSYNEQFF
cdr3_nt: TGTGCCAGCAGCGAGGACGAAAGCTCCTACAATGAGCAGTTCTTC

d_call: NA
v_call: TRBV30
j_call: TRBJ1-4
clone_size: NA
cdr3_aa: CAWSVSGANEKLFF
cdr3_nt: TGTGCCTGGAGTGTAAGCGGGGCTAATGAAAAACTGTTTTTT

d_call: NA
v_call: TRBV11-2
j_call: TRBJ1-6
clone_size: NA
cdr3_aa: CASSLGDSPLHF
cdr3_nt: TGTGCCAGCAGCCTGGGGGATTCACCCCTCCACTTT

d_call: TRBD1
v_call: TRBV5-4
j_call: TRBJ1-2
clone_size: NA
cdr3_aa: CASSKAPGQGFSDGYTF
cdr3_nt: TGTGCCAGCAGCAAGGCTCCGGGACAGGGATTCTCCGATGGCTACACCTTC

d_call: TRBD2
v_call: TRBV29-1
j_call: TRBJ2-3
clone_size: NA
cdr3_aa: CSVELAGSDTQYF
cdr3_nt: TGCAGCGTTGAACTAGCGGGGTCAGATACGCAGTATTTT

d_call: TRBD1
v_call: TRBV5-6
j_call: TRBJ1-2
clone_size: NA
cdr3_aa: CASSLNRGIVFDYGYTF
cdr3_nt: TGTGCCAGCAGCTTAAACAGGGGCATTGTGTTTGACTATGGCTACACCTTC

d_call: TRBD2
v_call: TRBV20-1
j_call: TRBJ2-1
clone_size: NA
cdr3_aa: CSASTGLAGNEQFF
cdr3_nt: TGCAGTGCAAGTACGGGACTAGCGGGAAATGAGCAGTTCTTC

d_call: NA
v_call: TRBV6-2/TRBV6-3
j_call: TRBJ1-3
clone_size: few
cdr3_aa: CASSYGSSGNTIYF
cdr3_nt: TGTGCCAGCAGTTACGGGTCTTCTGGAAACACCATATATTTT

d_call: TRBD1
v_call: TRBV11-2
j_call: TRBJ1-4
clone_size: NA
cdr3_aa: CASSFGQVNEKLFF
cdr3_nt: TGTGCCAGCAGCTTCGGACAGGTGAATGAAAAACTGTTTTTT

d_call: NA
v_call: TRBV2
j_call: TRBJ1-4
clone_size: NA
cdr3_aa: CASSEETYTNEKLFF
cdr3_nt: TGTGCCAGCAGTGAGGAGACATACACTAATGAAAAACTGTTTTTT

d_call: NA
v_call: TRBV7-9
j_call: TRBJ2-1
clone_size: NA
cdr3_aa: CASSLPGDPYNEQFF
cdr3_nt: TGTGCCAGCAGCTTACCTGGGGACCCCTACAATGAGCAGTTCTTC

d_call: TRBD2
v_call: TRBV13
j_call: TRBJ2-4
clone_size: NA
cdr3_aa: CASSSPGLAGGKNIQYF
cdr3_nt: TGTGCCAGCAGCTCCCCCGGACTAGCGGGGGGGAAAAACATTCAGTACTTC

d_call: NA
v_call: TRBV7-8
j_call: TRBJ1-4
clone_size: once
cdr3_aa: CASSHPGRLDPTNEKLFF
cdr3_nt: TGTGCCAGCAGCCACCCTGGAAGGTTGGACCCAACTAATGAAAAACTGTTTTTT

d_call: NA
v_call: TRBV27
j_call: TRBJ1-1
clone_size: NA
cdr3_aa: CASSLMSGGTEAFF
cdr3_nt: TGTGCCAGCAGTTTAATGTCGGGGGGGACTGAAGCTTTCTTT

d_call: NA
v_call: TRBV30
j_call: TRBJ1-2
clone_size: NA
cdr3_aa: CAGPSSRGLSDGYTF
cdr3_nt: TGTGCCGGACCCTCCTCCCGAGGCCTGAGCGATGGCTACACCTTC

d_call: TRBD2
v_call: TRBV10-3
j_call: TRBJ2-3
clone_size: NA
cdr3_aa: CAISGWEGATTDTQYF
cdr3_nt: TGTGCCATCAGTGGGTGGGAGGGAGCGACCACAGATACGCAGTATTTT

d_call: NA
v_call: TRBV7-7
j_call: TRBJ2-5
clone_size: NA
cdr3_aa: CASSLRGASEETQYF
cdr3_nt: TGTGCCAGCAGCTTAAGGGGAGCGAGCGAAGAGACCCAGTACTTC

d_call: NA
v_call: TRBV20-1
j_call: TRBJ1-5
clone_size: few
cdr3_aa: CSASREESNQPQHF
cdr3_nt: TGCAGTGCTAGTAGGGAGGAGAGCAATCAGCCCCAGCATTTT

d_call: NA
v_call: TRBV2
j_call: TRBJ2-7
clone_size: NA
cdr3_aa: CASSDGTESTYEQYF
cdr3_nt: TGTGCCAGCAGTGACGGGACCGAATCTACCTACGAGCAGTACTTC

d_call: NA
v_call: TRBV5-5
j_call: TRBJ2-1
clone_size: NA
cdr3_aa: CASTIRGNVEQFF
cdr3_nt: TGTGCCAGCACTATAAGAGGGAACGTTGAGCAGTTCTTC

d_call: TRBD2
v_call: TRBV4-2
j_call: TRBJ2-3
clone_size: NA
cdr3_aa: CASSPGTSGTTDTQYF
cdr3_nt: TGTGCCAGCAGCCCCGGGACTAGCGGAACCACAGATACGCAGTATTTT

d_call: TRBD1
v_call: TRBV2
j_call: TRBJ2-1
clone_size: NA
cdr3_aa: CASRRTGNSNEQFF
cdr3_nt: TGTGCCAGCAGGCGGACAGGGAACTCCAATGAGCAGTTCTTC

d_call: TRBD1
v_call: TRBV6-6
j_call: TRBJ1-2
clone_size: once
cdr3_aa: CATRAEDRVNYGYTF
cdr3_nt: TGTGCCACCAGGGCGGAGGACAGGGTTAACTATGGCTACACCTTC

d_call: TRBD1
v_call: TRBV18
j_call: TRBJ2-2
clone_size: NA
cdr3_aa: CASSLHRGNTGELFF
cdr3_nt: TGTGCCAGCTCACTCCACAGGGGTAACACCGGGGAGCTGTTTTTT